What follows are 26 T cell receptor beta chains derived from one specimen sequenced in a study of cytotoxic CD8 clonotypes in ibrutinib-treated CLL. Sequenced by immunoSEQ multiplex PCR; TCRdb stores in-frame clones only, minus some. This repertoire shows approximately 150,000 clones, 70% to 90% found once; its top ten account for 3%. The sample consisted of PBMCs, taken at disease progression, from a patient treated with ibrutinib. Source of these receptors: a human donor with chronic lymphocytic leukemia.

The V and J genes are TRBV5-1 and TRBJ2-7, with D tentatively TRBD2 (6 bases). This CDR3 has 14 residues. Between the trimmed V and J ends, which lost 0 bases and 5 bases, there was a span of 12 bases. CDR1 SGHRS and CDR2 YFSETQ come from the germline V gene. CDR3 nucleotides: TGCGCCAGCAGCTTGGAACTGACTAGTAACGAGCAGTACTTC. This gives the protein CASSLELTSNEQYF. The full variable domain, in which reference TRBV5-1 and TRBJ2-7 provide the parts outside the CDR3, is KAGVTQTPRYLIKTRGQQVTLSCSPISGHRSVSWYQQTPGQGLQFLFEYFSETQRNKGNFPGRFSGRQFSNSRSEMNVSTLELGDSALYLCASSLELTSNEQYFGPGTRLTVT.

As to this clone: Other nucleotide sequences in the sample specify the same CDR3. J is TRBJ2-1 and V is TRBV7-7; 11 bases agree with TRBD2. CDR1 SSHAT and CDR2 FNYEAQ come from the germline V gene (reference sequence). With V trimmed by 5 bases and J by 4 bases, 4 bases remained unmatched. The CDR3 is made up of 15 amino acids. The CDR3 DNA reads TGTGCCAGCAGCCCAGGGACTAGCGGATACAATGAGCAGTTCTTC. Amino acid sequence: CASSPGTSGYNEQFF.

The J gene is TRBJ2-1, the V gene TRBV7-2; the match to TRBD2 covers 9 bases. The CDR3 loop spans 17 amino acids. V shed 5 bases and J 0 bases; nucleotides not matched to a gene: 8. Germline loops: CDR1 SGHTA, CDR2 FQGNSA. CDR3 DNA: TGTGCCAGCAGCACTCGCTTTAGCGGGAGCTCCTACAATGAGCAGTTCTTC. As protein: CASSTRFSGSSYNEQFF.

The chain employs TRBV28 and TRBJ2-1; 12 positions match TRBD2. The CDR3 sequence is 14 residues long. CDR1 and CDR2 (germline): MDHEN, SYDVKM. V was pared by 5 bases and J by 12 bases, with 8 bases of the junction left unmatched. The CDR3, as DNA: TGTGCCAGCAGTCCCTGGACTAGCGGGACGGGGCAGTTCTTC. Its translation is CASSPWTSGTGQFF.

The V and J genes are TRBV5-6 and TRBJ1-3, with a possible D match to TRBD1 (5 bases). The CDR3 spans 16 residues. V gave up 0 bases and J gave up 4 bases, with 14 bases separating them. Germline V gene data show CDR1 as SGHDT and CDR2 as YYEEEE. CDR3 protein: CASSLVAGTWGNTIYF. CDR3 coding DNA: TGTGCCAGCAGCTTGGTAGCGGGGACCTGGGGAAACACCATATATTTT.

The CDR3, as DNA: TGTGCCACCAGCAGAGATGAGTTAGCAATGGCCGAGCAGTACTTC. Its translation is CATSRDELAMAEQYF. V is TRBV15 and J is TRBJ2-7; the D is unclear. There are 15 residues in the CDR3. V lost 0 bases and J lost 6, with 15 bases in between. Per germline, CDR1 LNHNV and CDR2 YYDKDF (reference sequence).

The chain uses TRBV7-6 and TRBJ2-7, with 10 bases fitting TRBD2. Per germline, CDR1 SGHVS and CDR2 FNYEAQ. CDR3 length: 18 residues. The V gene end was trimmed by 5 bases and the J gene end by 4 bases; junction bases not matched to a gene: 17. The CDR3: CASSARLAGAPTEYEQYF. DNA for the CDR3: TGTGCCAGCAGCGCAAGGCTAGCGGGAGCACCCACGGAGTACGAGCAGTACTTC.

The CDR3 nucleotides are TGTGCCAGCAGCCACAGGGGAACGGATGAAGCTTTCTTT. This encodes CASSHRGTDEAFF. The J gene is TRBJ1-1, the V gene TRBV14; D is possibly TRBD1 (6 bases). Trimming removed 3 bases from V and 7 bases from J, with 12 bases in between. CDR1 and CDR2 from the germline V gene are SGHDN and FVKESK. The CDR3 consists of 13 residues.

This chain joins TRBV5-6 and TRBJ1-5; possible D gene TRBD1, 5 bases. The germline gives CDR1 SGHDT, CDR2 YYEEEE. The V end lost 1 base, the J end lost 4 bases, and 9 bases lay between the germline ends. The CDR3 spans 14 residues. CDR3 sequence: CASSLRRQNQPQHF. The CDR3 coding sequence is TGTGCCAGCAGCTTGAGGCGACAGAATCAGCCCCAGCATTTT.

The chain joins TRBV30 to TRBJ1-2; possibly TRBD1 for D (5 bases). The germline V and J ends were trimmed by 3 bases and 3 bases, with 14 bases remaining between them. Per the germline V gene, CDR1 is GTSNPN and CDR2 is SVGIG (reference sequence). The length of the CDR3 is 14 residues. The DNA of the CDR3 is TGTGCCTGGAGCCTGGGACCTAGGGACTATGGCTACACCTTC. Translating gives CAWSLGPRDYGYTF.

The rearrangement uses TRBV11-3 and TRBJ1-1; weak D call: TRBD1 (5 bases). Trimming took off 1 base at V and 6 bases at J, with 15 bases between the two ends. Germline-derived CDR1 and CDR2 are SGHNT and YENEEA. The CDR3 has 15 amino acids. CDR3 amino acids: CASSLVAWDRAEAFF. The CDR3 DNA is TGTGCCAGCAGCTTAGTGGCCTGGGACCGGGCTGAAGCTTTCTTT.

The chain couples TRBV5-1 to TRBJ2-3; possibly TRBD2 for D (5 bases). Germline values: CDR1 SGHRS, CDR2 YFSETQ. CDR3 length equals 14 residues. Trimming removed 0 bases from V and 3 bases from J, with 8 bases in between. DNA for the CDR3: TGCGCCAGCAGCTTGGAATCGGGGACAGATACGCAGTATTTT. It specifies CASSLESGTDTQYF.

This chain links TRBV25-1 with TRBJ1-1, with D hard to call. This CDR3 spans 15 amino acids. Deletions cut 4 bases from V and 4 bases from J, with 16 bases between. Germline V gene data show CDR1 as MGHDK and CDR2 as SYGVNS. The CDR3 region has the DNA TGTGCCAGCAGTGCAGGTCGGTTGGGAGTCACTGAAGCTTTCTTT. Its translation is CASSAGRLGVTEAFF.

V and J are TRBV27 and TRBJ1-2, with TRBD1 matching over 7 bases. The CDR3 has 13 residues. The junction had 9 bases not matched to a gene; V was cut back by 6 bases and J by 8 bases. Germline CDR1 MNHEY, CDR2 SMNVEV (reference sequence). The DNA for the CDR3 is TGTGCCAGCAGCCCTACGCAGGGGGGAGGCTACACCTTC. Protein sequence: CASSPTQGGGYTF.

V is TRBV2 and J is TRBJ2-1; 14 nucleotides line up with TRBD2. Losses at the gene ends were 7 bases for V and 6 bases for J; bases not matched to a gene: 11. Germline CDR1 reads SNHLY; CDR2 reads FYNNEI. The CDR3 spans 17 residues. Written as DNA, the CDR3 is TGTGCCAGCATGACTAGCGGGAGGGCGGGGTTTATCAATGAGCAGTTCTTC. The encoded protein is CASMTSGRAGFINEQFF. The full variable domain, in which reference TRBV2 and TRBJ2-1 provide the parts outside the CDR3, is EPEVTQTPSHQVTQMGQEVILRCVPISNHLYFYWYRQILGQKVEFLVSFYNNEISEKSEIFDDQFSVERPDGSNFTLKIRSTKLEDSAMYFCASMTSGRAGFINEQFFGPGTRLTVL.

The rearrangement uses TRBV19 and TRBJ1-1; 7 bases agree with TRBD1. The CDR3 sequence is 16 residues long. Trimming at V came to 7 bases and at J to 0 bases, leaving 11 bases not matched to a gene. Germline CDR1 reads LNHDA; CDR2 reads SQIVND (reference sequence). Here the CDR3 reads CASNSDRNTMNTEAFF. DNA for the CDR3: TGTGCCAGTAACTCGGACAGGAATACAATGAACACTGAAGCTTTCTTT. Combining the CDR3 with reference TRBV19 and TRBJ1-1 gives the whole variable domain DGGITQSPKYLFRKEGQNVTLSCEQNLNHDAMYWYRQDPGQGLRLIYYSQIVNDFQKGDIAEGYSVSREKKESFPLTVTSAQKNPTAFYLCASNSDRNTMNTEAFFGQGTRLTVV.

This chain uses TRBV25-1 with TRBJ1-2; no definite D call. From germline, CDR1 is MGHDK and CDR2 SYGVNS. CDR3 size: 13 residues. V was cut by 3 bases and J by 2 bases, with 7 bases left in between. The DNA of the CDR3 is TGTGCCAGCAGTGACACCCTGAACTATGGCTACACCTTC. It specifies CASSDTLNYGYTF.

The J gene is TRBJ2-1, the V gene TRBV2, with 9 positions matching TRBD2. Germline loops: CDR1 SNHLY, CDR2 FYNNEI. This CDR3 has 14 residues. J lost 9 bases, V lost 4 bases, and 7 bases had no gene match. CDR3 coding DNA: TGTGCCAGCAGTGTGCTAGCGGGGTCGGGTGAGCAGTTCTTC. Its protein is CASSVLAGSGEQFF.

The CDR3: CAWSGGTDTQYF. CDR3 in DNA: TGTGCCTGGAGTGGTGGGACAGATACGCAGTATTTT. This chain connects TRBV30 to TRBJ2-3; D remains unclear. V shed 1 base and J shed 3 bases, with 5 bases lying between them. The CDR3 length is 12 residues. The germline V gene encodes CDR1 GTSNPN and CDR2 SVGIG (reference sequence).

V gene TRBV9 combines with J gene TRBJ2-1, with no clear D. V lost 1 base and J lost 4, with 9 bases in between. This CDR3 is 14 amino acids long. The germline V gene has CDR1 SGDLS and CDR2 YYNGEE. In DNA, the CDR3 is TGTGCCAGCAGCGTATTAGAAGGGTACAATGAGCAGTTCTTC. This gives the protein CASSVLEGYNEQFF. Supplemented by reference TRBV9 and TRBJ2-1, the full variable domain reads DSGVTQTPKHLITATGQRVTLRCSPRSGDLSVYWYQQSLDQGLQFLIQYYNGEERAKGNILERFSAQQFPDLHSELNLSSLELGDSALYFCASSVLEGYNEQFFGPGTRLTVL.

This clone was observed a handful of times. V and J are TRBV6-1 and TRBJ2-7; 7 nucleotides align to TRBD1. CDR3 length: 17 amino acids. V trimming: 3 bases; J trimming: 4 bases; junction bases outside the gene matches: 15. Germline assignment: CDR1 MNHNS and CDR2 SASEGT. CDR3 region: CASSDLWDPGQRYEQYF. For the CDR3, the DNA is TGTGCCAGCAGTGATCTTTGGGACCCGGGACAGAGGTACGAGCAGTACTTC.

The chain links TRBV19 to TRBJ1-2; 7 positions agree with TRBD1. The CDR3 loop spans 20 amino acids. The germline CDR1 and CDR2 sequences are LNHDA and SQIVND (reference sequence). V dropped 8 bases and J dropped 1; count of bases not matched to a gene: 25. The CDR3 loop reads CASGDPASLGTDLLNYGYTF. CDR3 sequence (DNA): TGTGCCAGTGGCGATCCCGCTTCACTAGGGACAGACCTTCTTAACTATGGCTACACCTTC. Looking up the rest from reference TRBV19 and TRBJ1-2 gives the full variable domain: DGGITQSPKYLFRKEGQNVTLSCEQNLNHDAMYWYRQDPGQGLRLIYYSQIVNDFQKGDIAEGYSVSREKKESFPLTVTSAQKNPTAFYLCASGDPASLGTDLLNYGYTFGSGTRLTVV.

The sample holds one count of this clone. This sequence joins TRBV4-1 and TRBJ2-7; D not certain. Trimming removed 0 bases from V and 2 bases from J, with 14 bases in between. CDR3 length equals 16 residues. Per the germline V gene, CDR1 is MGHRA and CDR2 is YSYEKL. In DNA, the CDR3 is TGCGCCAGCAGCCAAGATCGGACCTTGACCCCCTACGAGCAGTACTTC. It yields the protein CASSQDRTLTPYEQYF.

V usage is TRBV6-1 and J usage is TRBJ2-7; TRBD1 matches 9 bases. This CDR3 contains 15 residues. The junction had 6 bases not matched to a gene; V was cut back by 6 bases and J by 0 bases. CDR1 and CDR2 (germline): MNHNS, SASEGT. As DNA, the CDR3 is TGTGCCAGCAGAACTCCGGGACAGGGCTCCTACGAGCAGTACTTC. Amino acid sequence: CASRTPGQGSYEQYF.

This clone came up a few times. The rearrangement joins TRBV7-3 to TRBJ1-2, with a tentative D call TRBD1 (6 bases). Germline values: CDR1 SGHTA, CDR2 FQGTGA. Trimming stripped 1 base from V and 6 bases from J, with 12 bases between. This CDR3 comprises 14 residues. The DNA for the CDR3 is TGTGCCAGCAGCTTAAACGGGCAGGGGAATGGCTACACCTTC. This translates into CASSLNGQGNGYTF. Looking up the rest from reference TRBV7-3 and TRBJ1-2 gives the full variable domain: GAGVSQTPSNKVTEKGKYVELRCDPISGHTALYWYRQSLGQGPEFLIYFQGTGAADDSGLPNDRFFAVRPEGSVSTLKIQRTERGDSAVYLCASSLNGQGNGYTFGSGTRLTVV.

As regards this clone: At one boundary the junction diverges from the germline segment, which might be a read error. The chain combines TRBV5-1 with TRBJ2-3; 8 nucleotides match TRBD2. The CDR3 length is 19 residues. Germline V gene lookup returns CDR1 SGHRS and CDR2 YFSETQ. The CDR3 nucleotides are TGCGCCAGCAGCTTTTCCCCTTTGGAGCTAGCGGGCCCCACAAATACGCAGTATTTT. This translates into CASSFSPLELAGPTNTQYF.